This T cell receptor (beta chain) was obtained from a study of PD-1 blockade in classical Hodgkin lymphoma. Study context: On a schedule of every 2 weeks, patients received nivolumab 3 mg/kg intravenously. Regarding the study as a whole: The study reported lower baseline TCR diversity in newly diagnosed patients than in healthy donors. CD8+ TCR diversity did not rise significantly by C4D1, unlike CD4+.

Of note for this clone: Its antigen is not identified.

Sequencing used immunoSEQ multiplex PCR; TCRdb keeps in-frame clones, though not all of them. This table has roughly 140,000 clones, 78% appearing once. Germline assignment: CDR1 SNHLY and CDR2 FYNNEI. Trimming cost V 2 bases and J 5 bases; bases outside gene matches: 8. The CDR3 is 16 residues long. There was relapse after autologous stem cell transplantation in every patient, and there was variation in brentuximab vedotin exposure. The source material was peripheral blood mononuclear cells (PBMCs), sampled before the second cycle of nivolumab. The receptor was derived from a human donor with classical Hodgkin lymphoma. This rearrangement joins TRBV2 to TRBJ2-5; 10 nucleotides line up with TRBD2. The CDR3 reads CASSEFLAGDAETQYF. CDR3 in DNA: TGTGCCAGCAGTGAATTTCTAGCGGGAGATGCGGAGACCCAGTACTTC.